The entry below gives a single TCR beta chain sequence along with its context. What it binds is unknown. This record belongs to a study of early T cells in non-severe SARS-CoV-2 infection. Study observations and caveats: The VDJdb matching leaned toward anti-spike CD8 responses and overlooked private and CD4 specificities.

This CDR3 is built from 14 residues. Germline V gene sequence: CDR1 KGHSH, CDR2 LQKENI. V was pared by 5 bases and J by 3 bases, with 14 bases between. TCRdb called the 5' RACE reads again in MiXCR, with one record for every CDR3 protein. The sample consists of fewer than 80,000 distinct CDR3 sequences, roughly a tenth of them appearing once. The sample was whole blood. The chain employs TRBV18 and TRBJ2-7; possible D gene TRBD1, 5 bases. The sequence derives from an adult who was a healthcare worker with PCR-confirmed SARS-CoV-2 infection or an uninfected control (not recorded which). The CDR3 sequence: CASSSYDSNYEQYF. CDR3 bases: TGTGCCAGCTCATCATATGACAGCAACTACGAGCAGTACTTC.